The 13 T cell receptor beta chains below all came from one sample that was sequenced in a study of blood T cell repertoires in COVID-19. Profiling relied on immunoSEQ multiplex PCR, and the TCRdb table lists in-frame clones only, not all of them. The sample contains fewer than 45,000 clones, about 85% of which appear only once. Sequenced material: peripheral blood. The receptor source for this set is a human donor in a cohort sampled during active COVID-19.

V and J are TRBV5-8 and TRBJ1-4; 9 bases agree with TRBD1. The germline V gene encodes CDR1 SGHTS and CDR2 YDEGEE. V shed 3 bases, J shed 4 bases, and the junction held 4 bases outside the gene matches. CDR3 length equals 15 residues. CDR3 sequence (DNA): TGTGCCAGCAGCTCGGGACAGGGATATAATGAAAAACTGTTTTTT. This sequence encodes CASSSGQGYNEKLFF.

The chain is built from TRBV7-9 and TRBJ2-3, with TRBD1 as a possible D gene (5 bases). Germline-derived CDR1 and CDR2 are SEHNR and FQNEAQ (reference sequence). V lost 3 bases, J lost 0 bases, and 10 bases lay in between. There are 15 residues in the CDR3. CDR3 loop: CASSFDSPSTDTQYF. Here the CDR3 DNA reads TGTGCCAGCAGCTTTGACAGCCCTAGCACAGATACGCAGTATTTT.

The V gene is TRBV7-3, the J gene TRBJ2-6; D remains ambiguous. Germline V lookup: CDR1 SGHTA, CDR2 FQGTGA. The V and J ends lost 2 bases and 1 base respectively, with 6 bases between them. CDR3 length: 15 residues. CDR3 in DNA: TGTGCCAGCAGCTTAGCCAGGTCTGGGGCCAACGTCCTGACTTTC. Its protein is CASSLARSGANVLTF. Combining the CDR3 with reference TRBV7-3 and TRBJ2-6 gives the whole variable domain GAGVSQTPSNKVTEKGKYVELRCDPISGHTALYWYRQSLGQGPEFLIYFQGTGAADDSGLPNDRFFAVRPEGSVSTLKIQRTERGDSAVYLCASSLARSGANVLTFGAGSRLTVL.

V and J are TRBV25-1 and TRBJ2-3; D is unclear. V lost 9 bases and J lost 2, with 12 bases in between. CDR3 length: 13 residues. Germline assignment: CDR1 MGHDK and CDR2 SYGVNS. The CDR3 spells CASRASSTDTQYF. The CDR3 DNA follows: TGTGCCAGTAGAGCGAGTTCCACAGATACGCAGTATTTT.

The CDR3 DNA reads as TGTGCCAGCAGCACCGGACATGTCGGCAATCAGCCCCAGCATTTT. It is translated as CASSTGHVGNQPQHF. This sequence joins TRBV7-6 and TRBJ1-5, with D maybe TRBD1 (5 bases). Germline lookup yields CDR1 SGHVS and CDR2 FNYEAQ. The CDR3 is 15 residues long. V was trimmed by 5 bases and J by 2 bases, leaving 13 bases between them.

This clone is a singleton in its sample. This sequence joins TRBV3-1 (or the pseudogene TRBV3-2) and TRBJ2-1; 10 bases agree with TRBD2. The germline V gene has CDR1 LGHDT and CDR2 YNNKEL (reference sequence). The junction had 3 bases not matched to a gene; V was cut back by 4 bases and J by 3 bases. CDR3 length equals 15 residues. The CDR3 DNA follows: TGTGCCAGCAGCCCTGAGCGGGGGGGCTACAATGAGCAGTTCTTC. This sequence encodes CASSPERGGYNEQFF.

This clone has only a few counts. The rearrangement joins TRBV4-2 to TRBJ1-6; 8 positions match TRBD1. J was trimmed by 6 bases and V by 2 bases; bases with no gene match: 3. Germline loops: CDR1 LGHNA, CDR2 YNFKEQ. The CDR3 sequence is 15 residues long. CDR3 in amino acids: CASSQQGAGNSPLHF. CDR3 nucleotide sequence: TGTGCCAGCAGCCAACAGGGGGCGGGTAATTCACCCCTCCACTTT.

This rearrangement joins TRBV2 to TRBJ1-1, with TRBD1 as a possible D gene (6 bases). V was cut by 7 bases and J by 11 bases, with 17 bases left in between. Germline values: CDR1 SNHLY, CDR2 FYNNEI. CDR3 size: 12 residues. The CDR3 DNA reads TGTGCCAGCACCCAAGGGGGGGTTTCGGCTTTCTTT. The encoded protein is CASTQGGVSAFF.

The CDR3 DNA reads as TGTGCCAGCAGAGAGGGGACAGGCGTCTATGGCTACACCTTC. Translated: CASREGTGVYGYTF. This chain links TRBV3-1 (or the pseudogene TRBV3-2) with TRBJ1-2; TRBD1 agrees at 8 bases. Germline V gene sequence: CDR1 LGHDT, CDR2 YNNKEL (reference sequence). This CDR3 is 14 amino acids long. V lost 6 bases to trimming and J lost 4 bases; unmatched junction nucleotides: 7.

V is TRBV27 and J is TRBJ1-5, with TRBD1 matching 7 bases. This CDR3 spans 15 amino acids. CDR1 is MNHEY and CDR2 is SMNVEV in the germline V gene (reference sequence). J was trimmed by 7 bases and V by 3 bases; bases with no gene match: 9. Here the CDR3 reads CASSFAGQRNQPQHF. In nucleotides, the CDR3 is TGTGCCAGCAGTTTTGCGGGACAGAGAAACCAGCCCCAGCATTTT.

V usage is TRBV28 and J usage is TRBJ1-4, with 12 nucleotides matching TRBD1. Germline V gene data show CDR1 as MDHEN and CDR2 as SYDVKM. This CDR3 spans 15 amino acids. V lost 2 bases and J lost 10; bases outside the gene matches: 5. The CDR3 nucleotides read TGTGCCAGCAGTTTAGGGGACAGGGGGCTCGGAAAACTGTTTTTT. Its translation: CASSLGDRGLGKLFF.

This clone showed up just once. In nucleotides, the CDR3 is TGTGCCAGCAGTTTTTCTAGCTCCTACGAGCAGTACTTC. As protein: CASSFSSSYEQYF. The V call is TRBV28, the J call TRBJ2-7; the D is unclear. The germline gives CDR1 MDHEN, CDR2 SYDVKM. The CDR3 is 13 residues long. V was cut by 3 bases and J by 0 bases, with 6 bases left in between.

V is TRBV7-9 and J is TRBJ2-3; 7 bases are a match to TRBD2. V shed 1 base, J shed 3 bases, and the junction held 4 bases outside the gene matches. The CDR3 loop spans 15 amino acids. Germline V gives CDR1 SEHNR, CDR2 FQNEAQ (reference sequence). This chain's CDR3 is CASSLGAGETDTQYF. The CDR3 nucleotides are TGTGCCAGCAGCTTAGGGGCGGGGGAAACAGATACGCAGTATTTT.